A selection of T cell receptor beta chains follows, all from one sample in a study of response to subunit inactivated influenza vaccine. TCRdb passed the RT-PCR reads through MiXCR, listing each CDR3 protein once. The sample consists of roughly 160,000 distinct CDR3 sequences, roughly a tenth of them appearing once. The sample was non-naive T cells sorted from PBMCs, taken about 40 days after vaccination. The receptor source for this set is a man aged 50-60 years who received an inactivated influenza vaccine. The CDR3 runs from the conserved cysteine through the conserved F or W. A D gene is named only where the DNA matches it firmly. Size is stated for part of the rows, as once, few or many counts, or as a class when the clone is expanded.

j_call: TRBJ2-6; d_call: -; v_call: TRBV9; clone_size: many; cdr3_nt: TGTGCCAGCAGCGTAGCCGTTGAGCGAGGGGCCAACGTCCTGACTTTC; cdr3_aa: CASSVAVERGANVLTF
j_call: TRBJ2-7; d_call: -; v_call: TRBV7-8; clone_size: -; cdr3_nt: TGTGCCAGCAGCTTAGGGGCCTTAGCGGAAAGCTCCTACGAGCAGTACTTC; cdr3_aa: CASSLGALAESSYEQYF
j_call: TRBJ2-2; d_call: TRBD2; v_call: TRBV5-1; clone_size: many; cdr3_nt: TGCGCCAGCAGCAAGGGACTAGCGGCGAACACCGGGGAGCTGTTTTTT; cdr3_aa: CASSKGLAANTGELFF
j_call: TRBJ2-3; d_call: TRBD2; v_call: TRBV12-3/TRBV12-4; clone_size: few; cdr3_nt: TGTGCCAGCAGTTTAGGGCTTATACTAGCGGGAACAGATACGCAGTATTTT; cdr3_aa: CASSLGLILAGTDTQYF
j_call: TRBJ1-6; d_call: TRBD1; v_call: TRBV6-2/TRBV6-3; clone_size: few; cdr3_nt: TGTGCCAGCAGGACCGGGATGGTGGGACAGGGGTTCTATAATTCACCCCTCCACTTT; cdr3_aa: CASRTGMVGQGFYNSPLHF
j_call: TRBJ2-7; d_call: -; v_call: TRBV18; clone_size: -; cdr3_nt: TGTGCCAGCTCACCATCGCAGGGACCCTACGAGCAGTACTTC; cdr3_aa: CASSPSQGPYEQYF
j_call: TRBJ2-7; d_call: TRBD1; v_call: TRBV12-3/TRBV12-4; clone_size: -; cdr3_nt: TGTGCCAGCAGTTTCCCTGACAGGGGGTTCTACGAGCAGTACTTC; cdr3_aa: CASSFPDRGFYEQYF
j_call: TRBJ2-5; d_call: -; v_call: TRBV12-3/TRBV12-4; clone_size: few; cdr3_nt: TGTGCCAGCAGTTTAAGGGCGGGACCAAGGGGGACCCAGTACTTC; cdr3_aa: CASSLRAGPRGTQYF
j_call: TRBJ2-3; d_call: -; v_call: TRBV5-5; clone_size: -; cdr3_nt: TGTGCCAGCAGCTTGGCGCCGCCACCCCCTTGGGGAGATACGCAGTATTTT; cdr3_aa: CASSLAPPPPWGDTQYF
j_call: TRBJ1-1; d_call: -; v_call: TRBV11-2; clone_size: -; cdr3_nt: TGTGCCAGCAGCTTCGCCAGTCGGAACACTGAAGCTTTCTTT; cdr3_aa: CASSFASRNTEAFF
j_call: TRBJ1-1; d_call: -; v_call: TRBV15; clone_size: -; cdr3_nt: TGTGCCACCAGCAGAGATCGACCGCCGAACACTGAAGCTTTCTTT; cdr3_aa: CATSRDRPPNTEAFF
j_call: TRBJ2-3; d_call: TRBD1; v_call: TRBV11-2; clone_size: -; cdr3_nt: TGTGCCAGCAGCTTAGGGGTCCGGACAGGGAACACAGATACGCAGTATTTT; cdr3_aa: CASSLGVRTGNTDTQYF
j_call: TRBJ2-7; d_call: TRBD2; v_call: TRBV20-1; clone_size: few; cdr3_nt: TGCAGCCCGGGACTAGCGGGGGCTCCTATCGGCGAGCAGTACTTC; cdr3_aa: CSPGLAGAPIGEQYF
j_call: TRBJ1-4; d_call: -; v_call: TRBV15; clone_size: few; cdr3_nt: TGTGCCACCTCTCTTGGTTCGGGACGGGAAAAACTGTTTTTT; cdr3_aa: CATSLGSGREKLFF
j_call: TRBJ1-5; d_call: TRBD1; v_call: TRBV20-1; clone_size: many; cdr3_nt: TGCAGTGCTAGAGGGACAGGGGGCGATCAGCCCCAGCATTTT; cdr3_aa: CSARGTGGDQPQHF
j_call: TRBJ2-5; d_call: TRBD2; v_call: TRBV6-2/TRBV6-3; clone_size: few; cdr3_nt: TGTGCCAGCAGTAGGCAGCGGGGGGTCACGGAGACCCAGTACTTC; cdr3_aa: CASSRQRGVTETQYF
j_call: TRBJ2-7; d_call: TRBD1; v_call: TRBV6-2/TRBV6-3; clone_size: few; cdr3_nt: TGTGCCAGCAGACCGGGACAGGGGGCCCTAAGGTACGAGCAGTACTTC; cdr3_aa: CASRPGQGALRYEQYF
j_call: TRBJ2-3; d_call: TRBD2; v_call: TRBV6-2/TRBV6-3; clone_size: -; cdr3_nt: TGTGCCAGCTCCAAGGCGGGGGAGGCAGATACGCAGTATTTT; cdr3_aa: CASSKAGEADTQYF
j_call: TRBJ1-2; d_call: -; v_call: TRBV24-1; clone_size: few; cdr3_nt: TGTGCCACCAGTGGTAAGGGAGCAGCCAACTATGGCTACACCTTC; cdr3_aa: CATSGKGAANYGYTF